This T cell receptor beta chain emerged from a study of blood T cell repertoires in COVID-19. Across the study: Sites in the United States, Italy and Spain provided acute and convalescent COVID-19 samples. The analysed material was cDNA or gDNA that came from T cells, B-cell-depleted T cells, or PBMCs.

This clone was seen once. From germline, CDR1 is LGHDT and CDR2 YNNKEL (reference sequence). CDR3 length equals 14 residues. V was pared by 6 bases and J by 7 bases, with 8 bases of the junction left unmatched. As originally analysed: Amplification of reference gene primers was used by the study to estimate nucleated cell counts. The repertoire was sequenced with immunoSEQ multiplex PCR; TCRdb's copy has only in-frame clones and lacks some. D and trimming were read from the DNA, whereas the V and J calls and clone size are those reported in that table. The sample yields around 130,000 clones, roughly 80% seen once.

The material sequenced was peripheral blood. The sequence was collected from a woman aged 60-70 years with acute or convalescent COVID-19. The chain links TRBV3-1 (or the pseudogene TRBV3-2) to TRBJ1-5, with 8 positions matching TRBD1. As DNA, the CDR3 is TGTGCCAGCAGTCCCGTCGACAGGGGCCAGCCCCAGCATTTT. Translation: CASSPVDRGQPQHF.